This T cell receptor (beta chain) emerged from a study of blood T cell repertoires in COVID-19. For the study at large: Samples taken during acute and convalescent COVID-19 were collected in the United States, Italy and Spain. T cells, B-cell-depleted T cells, or PBMCs provided the cDNA or gDNA that served as material.

The CDR3 runs to 15 residues. Trimming at V came to 4 bases and at J to 2 bases, leaving 8 bases not matched to a gene. CDR1 and CDR2 (germline): SGHNT, YYREEE (reference sequence). In the source study's methods: Estimation of nucleated cell counts relied on the amplification of reference gene primers. The repertoire was sequenced with immunoSEQ multiplex PCR; TCRdb's copy has only in-frame clones and lacks some. Clonal size and the V and J genes are those of that table, whereas D and trimming came from the DNA. The table has a few hundred thousand clones, approximately 86% seen once. Sequencing used peripheral blood. The TCR was taken from a man aged 55 to 70 with acute or convalescent COVID-19. V is TRBV5-4 and J is TRBJ2-5, with 7 bases identical to TRBD1. CDR3 sequence (DNA): TGTGCCAGCAGCCGCCGTCCGGGACAGCAAGAGACCCAGTACTTC. It specifies CASSRRPGQQETQYF.